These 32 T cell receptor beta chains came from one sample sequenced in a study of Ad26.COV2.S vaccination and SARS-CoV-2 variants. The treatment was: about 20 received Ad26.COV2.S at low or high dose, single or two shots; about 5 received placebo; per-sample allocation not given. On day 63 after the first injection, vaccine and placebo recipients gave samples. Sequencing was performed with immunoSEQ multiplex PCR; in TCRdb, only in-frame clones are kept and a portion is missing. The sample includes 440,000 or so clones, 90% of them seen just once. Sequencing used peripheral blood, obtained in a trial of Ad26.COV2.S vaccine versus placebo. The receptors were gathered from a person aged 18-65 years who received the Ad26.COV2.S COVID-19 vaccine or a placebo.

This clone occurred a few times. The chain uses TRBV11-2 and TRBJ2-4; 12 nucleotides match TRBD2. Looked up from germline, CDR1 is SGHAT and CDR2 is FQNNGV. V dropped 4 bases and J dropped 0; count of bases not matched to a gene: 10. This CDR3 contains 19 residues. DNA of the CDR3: TGTGCCAGCAGCTCGTTTCTAGCGGGAGGGCCTTTAGCCAAAAACATTCAGTACTTC. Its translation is CASSSFLAGGPLAKNIQYF.

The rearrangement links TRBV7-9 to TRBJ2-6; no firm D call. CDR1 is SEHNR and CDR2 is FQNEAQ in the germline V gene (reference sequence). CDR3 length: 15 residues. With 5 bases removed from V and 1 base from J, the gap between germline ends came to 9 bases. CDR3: CASSIFHSGANVLTF. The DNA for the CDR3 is TGTGCCAGCAGCATTTTCCATTCTGGGGCCAACGTCCTGACTTTC.

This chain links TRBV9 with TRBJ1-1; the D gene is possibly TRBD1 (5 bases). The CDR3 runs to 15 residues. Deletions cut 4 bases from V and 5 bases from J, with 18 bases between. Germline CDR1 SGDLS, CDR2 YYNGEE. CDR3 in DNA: TGTGCCAGCAGCCCCCACCCCGGGGGTGTAACTGAAGCTTTCTTT. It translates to CASSPHPGGVTEAFF.

The CDR3 protein is CAWSVRKQGYEQYF. CDR3 nucleotide sequence: TGTGCCTGGAGTGTGAGGAAACAGGGCTACGAGCAGTACTTC. The J gene is TRBJ2-7, the V gene TRBV30; D possibly corresponds to TRBD1 (6 bases). The germline gives CDR1 GTSNPN, CDR2 SVGIG (reference sequence). CDR3 size: 14 residues. V shed 0 bases and J shed 3 bases, with 12 bases lying between them. The full variable domain, with the rest looked up from reference TRBV30 and TRBJ2-7, is SQTIHQWPATLVQPVGSPLSLECTVEGTSNPNLYWYRQAAGRGLQLLFYSVGIGQISSEVPQNLSASRPQDRQFILSSKKLLLSDSGFYLCAWSVRKQGYEQYFGPGTRLTVT.

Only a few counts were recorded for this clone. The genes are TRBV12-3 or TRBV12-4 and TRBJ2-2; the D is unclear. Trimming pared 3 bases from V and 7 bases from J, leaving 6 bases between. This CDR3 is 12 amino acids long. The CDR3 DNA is TGTGCCAGCAGTTTTATTTTCGGGGAGCTGTTTTTT. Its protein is CASSFIFGELFF.

CDR3 in amino acids: CASSSTGYQETQYF. For the CDR3, the DNA is TGTGCCAGCAGTTCGACAGGGTACCAAGAGACCCAGTACTTC. The V gene is TRBV28, the J gene TRBJ2-5; 7 nucleotides line up with TRBD1. The CDR3 is made up of 14 amino acids. J gave up 0 bases and V 4 bases, and 2 bases lay outside the gene matches. Germline lookup yields CDR1 MDHEN and CDR2 SYDVKM. Using reference TRBV28 and TRBJ2-5 for the parts outside the CDR3, the full variable domain is DVKVTQSSRYLVKRTGEKVFLECVQDMDHENMFWYRQDPGLGLRLIYFSYDVKMKEKGDIPEGYSVSREKKERFSLILESASTNQTSMYLCASSSTGYQETQYFGPGTRLLVL.

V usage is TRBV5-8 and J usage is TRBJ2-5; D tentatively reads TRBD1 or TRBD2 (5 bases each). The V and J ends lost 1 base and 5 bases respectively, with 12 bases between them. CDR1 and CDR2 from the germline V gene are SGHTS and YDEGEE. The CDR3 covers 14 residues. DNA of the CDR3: TGTGCCAGCAGCTTGTTTTACGGGGCCGAGACCCAGTACTTC. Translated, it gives CASSLFYGAETQYF.

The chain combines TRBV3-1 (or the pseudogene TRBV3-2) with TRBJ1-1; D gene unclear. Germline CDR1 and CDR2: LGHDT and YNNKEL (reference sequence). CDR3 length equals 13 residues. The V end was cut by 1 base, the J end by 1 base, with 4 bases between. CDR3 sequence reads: CASSQVRNTEAFF. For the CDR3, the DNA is TGTGCCAGCAGCCAAGTACGGAACACTGAAGCTTTCTTT.

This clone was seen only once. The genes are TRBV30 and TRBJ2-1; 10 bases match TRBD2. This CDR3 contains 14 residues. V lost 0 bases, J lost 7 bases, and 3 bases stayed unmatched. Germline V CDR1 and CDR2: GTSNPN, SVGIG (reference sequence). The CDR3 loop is CAWSVRSGRNEQFF. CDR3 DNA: TGTGCCTGGAGTGTACGTAGCGGGAGGAATGAGCAGTTCTTC.

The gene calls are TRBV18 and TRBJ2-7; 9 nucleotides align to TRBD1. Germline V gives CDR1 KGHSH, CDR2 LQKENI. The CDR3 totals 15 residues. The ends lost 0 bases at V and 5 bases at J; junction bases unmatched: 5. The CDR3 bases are TGTGCCAGCTCACCACCCGGACAGGGGTCCGACGAGCAGTACTTC. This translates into CASSPPGQGSDEQYF.

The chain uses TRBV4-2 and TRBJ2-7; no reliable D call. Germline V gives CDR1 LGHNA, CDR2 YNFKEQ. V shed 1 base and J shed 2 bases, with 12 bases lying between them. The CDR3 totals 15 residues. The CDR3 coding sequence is TGTGCCAGCAGCCAAGTTTCAGGTAGAGCCTACGAGCAGTACTTC. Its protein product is CASSQVSGRAYEQYF.

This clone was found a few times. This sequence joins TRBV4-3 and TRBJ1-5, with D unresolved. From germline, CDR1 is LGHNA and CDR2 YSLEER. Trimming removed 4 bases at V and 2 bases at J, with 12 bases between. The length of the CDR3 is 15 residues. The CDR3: CASSPRSGGNQPQHF. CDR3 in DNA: TGCGCCAGCAGCCCCAGGAGCGGGGGCAATCAGCCCCAGCATTTT.

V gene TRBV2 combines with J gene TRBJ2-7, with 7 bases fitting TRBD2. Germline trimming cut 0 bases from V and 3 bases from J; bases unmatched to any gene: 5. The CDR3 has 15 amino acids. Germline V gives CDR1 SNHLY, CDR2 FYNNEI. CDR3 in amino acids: CASSEAGGDFYEQYF. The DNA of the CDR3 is TGTGCCAGCAGTGAAGCGGGGGGGGACTTCTACGAGCAGTACTTC.

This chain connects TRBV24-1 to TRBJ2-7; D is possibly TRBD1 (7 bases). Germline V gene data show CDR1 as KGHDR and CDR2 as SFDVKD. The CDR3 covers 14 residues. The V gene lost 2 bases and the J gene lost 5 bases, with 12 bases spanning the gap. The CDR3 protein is CATSDSTGEDEQYF. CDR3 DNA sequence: TGTGCCACCAGTGATTCTACAGGGGAGGACGAGCAGTACTTC.

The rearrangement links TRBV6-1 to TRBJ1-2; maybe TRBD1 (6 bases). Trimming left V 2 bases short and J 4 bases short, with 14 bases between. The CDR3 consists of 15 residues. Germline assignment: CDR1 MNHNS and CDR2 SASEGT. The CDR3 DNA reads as TGTGCCAGCAGTGAAAGAGGACAGACAGTCTATGGCTACACCTTC. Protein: CASSERGQTVYGYTF.

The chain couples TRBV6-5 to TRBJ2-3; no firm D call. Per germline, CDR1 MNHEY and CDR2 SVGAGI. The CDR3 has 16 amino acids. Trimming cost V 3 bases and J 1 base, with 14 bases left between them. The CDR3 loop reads CASSYGRLTGTDTQYF. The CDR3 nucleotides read TGTGCCAGCAGTTATGGGCGACTCACCGGCACAGATACGCAGTATTTT.

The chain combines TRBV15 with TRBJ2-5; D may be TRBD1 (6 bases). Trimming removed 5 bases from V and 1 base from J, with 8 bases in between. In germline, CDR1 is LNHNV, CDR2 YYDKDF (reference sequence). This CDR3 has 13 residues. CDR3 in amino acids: CATSWDIQETQYF. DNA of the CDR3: TGTGCCACCAGCTGGGACATCCAAGAGACCCAGTACTTC.

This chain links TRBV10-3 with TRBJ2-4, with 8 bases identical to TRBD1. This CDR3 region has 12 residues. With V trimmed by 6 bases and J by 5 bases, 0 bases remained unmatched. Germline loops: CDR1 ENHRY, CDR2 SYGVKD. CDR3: CAIRTGENIQYF. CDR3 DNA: TGTGCCATCAGGACAGGGGAAAACATTCAGTACTTC.

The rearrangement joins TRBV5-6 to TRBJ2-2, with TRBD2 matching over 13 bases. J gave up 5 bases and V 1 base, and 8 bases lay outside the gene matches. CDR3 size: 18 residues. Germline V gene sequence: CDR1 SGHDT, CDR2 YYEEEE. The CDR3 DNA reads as TGTGCCAGCAGCTTGACCGGACTAGCGGGAGTTCGGACCGGGGAGCTGTTTTTT. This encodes CASSLTGLAGVRTGELFF.

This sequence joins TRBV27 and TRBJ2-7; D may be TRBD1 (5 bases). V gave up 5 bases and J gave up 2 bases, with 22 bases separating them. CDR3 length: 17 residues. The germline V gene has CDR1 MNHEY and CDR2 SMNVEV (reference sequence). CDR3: CASSPGFRATQTYEQYF. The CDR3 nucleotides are TGTGCCAGCAGTCCGGGTTTCAGGGCAACACAAACCTACGAGCAGTACTTC.

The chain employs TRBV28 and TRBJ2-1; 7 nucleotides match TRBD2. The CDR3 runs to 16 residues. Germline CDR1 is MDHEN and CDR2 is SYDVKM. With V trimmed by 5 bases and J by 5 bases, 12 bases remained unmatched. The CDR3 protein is CASSPLGREKNNEQFF. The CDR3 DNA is TGTGCCAGCAGTCCCCTAGGGCGGGAGAAGAACAATGAGCAGTTCTTC.

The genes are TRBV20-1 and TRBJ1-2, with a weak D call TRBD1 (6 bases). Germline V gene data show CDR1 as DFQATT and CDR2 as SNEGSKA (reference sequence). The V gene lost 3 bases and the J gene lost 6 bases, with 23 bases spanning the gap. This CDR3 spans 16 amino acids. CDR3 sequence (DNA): TGCAGTGCTAGTGCCCGGGTCCGACAGGCTTCAGATGGCTACACCTTC. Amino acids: CSASARVRQASDGYTF.

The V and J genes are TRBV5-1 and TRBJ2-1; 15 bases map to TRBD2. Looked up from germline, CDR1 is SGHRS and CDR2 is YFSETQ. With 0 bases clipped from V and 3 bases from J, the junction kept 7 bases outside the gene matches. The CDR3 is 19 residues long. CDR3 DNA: TGCGCCAGCAGCTTGGGACGGACTAGCGGGAGGGCCCTCTACAATGAGCAGTTCTTC. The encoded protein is CASSLGRTSGRALYNEQFF.

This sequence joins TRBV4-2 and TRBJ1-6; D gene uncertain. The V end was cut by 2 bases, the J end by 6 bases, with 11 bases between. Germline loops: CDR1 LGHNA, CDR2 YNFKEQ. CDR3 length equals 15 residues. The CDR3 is CASSQQGDSNSPLHF. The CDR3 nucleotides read TGTGCCAGCAGCCAACAAGGAGACTCTAATTCACCCCTCCACTTT.

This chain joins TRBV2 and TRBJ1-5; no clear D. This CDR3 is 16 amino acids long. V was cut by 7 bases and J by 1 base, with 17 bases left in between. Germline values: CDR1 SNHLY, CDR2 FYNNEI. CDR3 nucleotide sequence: TGTGCCAGCACAGCGAACCCGGGGAAAAGCAATCAGCCCCAGCATTTT. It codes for CASTANPGKSNQPQHF.

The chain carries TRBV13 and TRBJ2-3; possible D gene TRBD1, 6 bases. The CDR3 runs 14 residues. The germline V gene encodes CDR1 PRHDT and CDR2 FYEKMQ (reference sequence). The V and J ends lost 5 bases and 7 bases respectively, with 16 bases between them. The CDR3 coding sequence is TGTGCCAGCAGCCCAGACAGGCTCCGCAATACGCAGTATTTT. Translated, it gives CASSPDRLRNTQYF.

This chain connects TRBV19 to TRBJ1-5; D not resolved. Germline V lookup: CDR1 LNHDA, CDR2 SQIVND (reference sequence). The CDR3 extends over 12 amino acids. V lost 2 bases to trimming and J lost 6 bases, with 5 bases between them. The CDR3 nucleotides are TGTGCCAGTAGTATAACGGGTCAGCCCCAGCATTTT. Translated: CASSITGQPQHF.

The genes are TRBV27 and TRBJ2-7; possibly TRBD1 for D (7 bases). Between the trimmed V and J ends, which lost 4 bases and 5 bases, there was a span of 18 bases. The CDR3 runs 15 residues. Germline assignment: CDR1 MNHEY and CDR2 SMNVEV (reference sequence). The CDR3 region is CASSSRAGGSHEQYF. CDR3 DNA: TGTGCCAGCAGTTCCCGCGCAGGGGGGTCCCACGAGCAGTACTTC.

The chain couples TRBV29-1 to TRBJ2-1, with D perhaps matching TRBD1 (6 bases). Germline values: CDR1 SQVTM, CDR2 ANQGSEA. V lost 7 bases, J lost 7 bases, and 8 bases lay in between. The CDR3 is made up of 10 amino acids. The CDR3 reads CSGQANEQFF. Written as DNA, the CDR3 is TGCAGCGGACAGGCTAATGAGCAGTTCTTC.

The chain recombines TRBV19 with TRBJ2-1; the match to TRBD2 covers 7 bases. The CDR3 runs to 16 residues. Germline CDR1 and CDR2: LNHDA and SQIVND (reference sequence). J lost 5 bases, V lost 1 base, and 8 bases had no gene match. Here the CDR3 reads CASSIAAGVLNNEQFF. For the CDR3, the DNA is TGTGCCAGTAGTATAGCTGCGGGAGTCCTCAACAATGAGCAGTTCTTC.

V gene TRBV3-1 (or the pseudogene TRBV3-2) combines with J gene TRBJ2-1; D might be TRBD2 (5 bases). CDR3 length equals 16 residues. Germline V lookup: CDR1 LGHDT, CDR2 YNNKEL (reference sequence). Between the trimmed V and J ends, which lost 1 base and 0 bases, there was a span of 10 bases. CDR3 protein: CASSQVAGNSYNEQFF. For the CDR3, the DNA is TGTGCCAGCAGCCAAGTAGCCGGGAACTCCTACAATGAGCAGTTCTTC.

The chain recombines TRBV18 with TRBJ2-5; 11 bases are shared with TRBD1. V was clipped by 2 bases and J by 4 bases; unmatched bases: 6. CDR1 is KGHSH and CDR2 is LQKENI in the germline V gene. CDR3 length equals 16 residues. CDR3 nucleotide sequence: TGTGCCAGCTCACCATCGGCCGGGACAGGGGGAGAGACCCAGTACTTC. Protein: CASSPSAGTGGETQYF.